Listed below are T cell receptor beta chains from one sample, sequenced in a study of T cell responses to AZD1222 COVID-19 vaccine. Generated by immunoSEQ multiplex PCR, the TCRdb table keeps only in-frame clones and is missing some. The table records some 190,000 clones, over 90% of them present only once. The sample in question was peripheral blood, obtained 28 days after the second AZD1222 dose. The receptors were sampled from an adult who received the AZD1222 COVID-19 vaccine. Each CDR3 is given with its conserved first and last residue. Fields, in order: CDR3 protein, CDR3 DNA, V gene, J gene, clone size, D gene, CDR3 length. A D gene is named only where the DNA matches it firmly. The size field is filled for only some rows; it gives once, few, many or a size class.

CASSQELRQRIPYEQYF,TGCGCCAGCAGCCAAGAACTTCGCCAACGGATCCCCTACGAGCAGTACTTC,TRBV4-1,TRBJ2-7,-,-,17
CASGAYNSPLHF,TGTGCCAGCGGCGCCTATAATTCACCCCTCCACTTT,TRBV28,TRBJ1-6,-,-,12
CASRGQGVGNEQFF,TGTGCCAGTAGGGGACAGGGGGTTGGGAATGAGCAGTTCTTC,TRBV19,TRBJ2-1,-,TRBD1,14
CASRASGSNEQFF,TGCGCCAGCAGGGCTAGCGGGAGCAATGAGCAGTTCTTC,TRBV10-1,TRBJ2-1,once,TRBD2,13
CASSPKQNNNEQFF,TGTGCCAGCTCACCGAAACAGAACAACAATGAGCAGTTCTTC,TRBV18,TRBJ2-1,few,-,14
CASSRSWNTEAFF,TGTGCCAGCAGTCGATCCTGGAACACTGAAGCTTTCTTT,TRBV12-3/TRBV12-4,TRBJ1-1,once,-,13
CASSLKASTGGHTDTQYF,TGTGCCAGCAGCCTAAAGGCTTCGACGGGGGGACACACAGATACGCAGTATTTT,TRBV4-2,TRBJ2-3,-,-,18
CAWSSPRLPYGYTF,TGTGCCTGGAGTTCCCCGCGCCTTCCCTATGGCTACACCTTC,TRBV30,TRBJ1-2,-,-,14
CASSTIRGATGEAFF,TGTGCCAGTAGCACGATTAGAGGGGCTACAGGTGAAGCTTTCTTT,TRBV19,TRBJ1-1,-,-,15
CASSYWGEDGYTF,TGTGCCAGCAGTTACTGGGGGGAGGATGGCTACACCTTC,TRBV6-2/TRBV6-3,TRBJ1-2,-,-,13
CASSPNPSGSYEQYF,TGTGCCAGCAGCCCCAATCCTAGCGGGAGTTACGAGCAGTACTTC,TRBV3-1/TRBV3-2,TRBJ2-7,-,TRBD2,15
CASSLGVHTDTQYF,TGTGCCAGCAGCTTGGGCGTCCACACAGATACGCAGTATTTT,TRBV5-6,TRBJ2-3,-,-,14
CASSPGLAGGTRASTDTQYF,TGTGCCAGCAGCCCTGGACTAGCGGGAGGCACTCGTGCTAGCACAGATACGCAGTATTTT,TRBV5-4,TRBJ2-3,-,TRBD2,20
CAWSFNYGYTF,TGTGCCTGGAGTTTTAACTATGGCTACACCTTC,TRBV30,TRBJ1-2,-,-,11
CASSRSGGSLYEQFF,TGTGCCAGCAGCCGTTCGGGCGGGAGTTTGTATGAGCAGTTCTTC,TRBV7-2,TRBJ2-1,-,TRBD2,15
CASSRRTSGGAEDTQYF,TGTGCCAGCAGTCGCCGGACTAGCGGGGGGGCGGAAGATACGCAGTATTTT,TRBV7-9,TRBJ2-3,once,TRBD2,17
CASSHTDGTGLYEQYF,TGTGCCAGCAGTCACACGGACGGGACAGGGCTATACGAGCAGTACTTC,TRBV27,TRBJ2-7,many,TRBD1,16
CASSDPGGEQYF,TGCGCCAGCAGTGACCCCGGGGGGGAGCAGTACTTC,TRBV10-1,TRBJ2-7,-,TRBD2,12
CASSSLLAASSYEQYF,TGCGCCAGCAGCTCGTTACTAGCGGCTTCCTCCTACGAGCAGTACTTC,TRBV5-1,TRBJ2-7,-,TRBD2,16
CASSHTSYTRMNTEAFF,TGTGCCAGCTCCCACACGTCCTACACTAGGATGAACACTGAAGCTTTCTTT,TRBV18,TRBJ1-1,-,-,17
CASSLAGVGQGNTEAFF,TGTGCCAGCAGCTTGGCCGGGGTGGGACAGGGGAACACTGAAGCTTTCTTT,TRBV5-8,TRBJ1-1,-,TRBD1,17
CASSLEGGQKNIQYF,TGTGCCAGCAGCTTGGAGGGGGGCCAGAAAAACATTCAGTACTTC,TRBV13,TRBJ2-4,-,-,15
CASSKGRQGDYGYTF,TGTGCCAGTAGTAAGGGCCGACAGGGAGACTATGGCTACACCTTC,TRBV19,TRBJ1-2,-,TRBD1,15
CASSPPGTNQPQHF,TGTGCCAGTAGTCCCCCCGGGACCAATCAGCCCCAGCATTTT,TRBV19,TRBJ1-5,once,-,14
CASSPLGSNQPQHF,TGTGCCAGCAGCCCCTTGGGATCCAATCAGCCCCAGCATTTT,TRBV7-9,TRBJ1-5,-,-,14
CASASLQGVAGELFF,TGTGCCAGCGCCTCTCTACAGGGGGTCGCCGGGGAGCTGTTTTTT,TRBV7-9,TRBJ2-2,once,TRBD1,15
CASSFTGGQPQHF,TGTGCCAGCAGCTTCACAGGGGGTCAGCCCCAGCATTTT,TRBV7-3,TRBJ1-5,-,TRBD1,13
CASSKTGTAYNEQFF,TGCGCCAGCAGCAAGACCGGGACAGCTTACAATGAGCAGTTCTTC,TRBV5-1,TRBJ2-1,-,TRBD1,15
CASSLSGVRGDGDQPQHF,TGTGCCAGCAGCTTATCCGGGGTTAGGGGGGATGGCGATCAGCCCCAGCATTTT,TRBV7-9,TRBJ1-5,-,-,18
CASSLGQGQDPQYF,TGTGCCAGCAGTCTCGGACAGGGGCAAGATCCGCAGTATTTT,TRBV27,TRBJ2-3,-,TRBD1,14
CASSFRETQYF,TGTGCCAGCAGTTTTCGGGAGACCCAGTACTTC,TRBV12-3/TRBV12-4,TRBJ2-5,-,-,11
CAISESGGVGTEAFF,TGTGCCATCAGTGAGTCCGGGGGCGTCGGCACTGAAGCTTTCTTT,TRBV10-3,TRBJ1-1,-,-,15
CASSGSRGYGYTF,TGTGCCAGCAGTGGATCCCGAGGGTATGGCTACACCTTC,TRBV12-3/TRBV12-4,TRBJ1-2,-,-,13
CASSLDGRYTGELFF,TGTGCCAGTAGTCTAGATGGGAGATACACCGGGGAGCTGTTTTTT,TRBV19,TRBJ2-2,-,-,15
CASSTPGQGDNQPQHF,TGTGCCAGCAGTACACCGGGACAGGGGGATAACCAGCCCCAGCATTTT,TRBV6-2/TRBV6-3,TRBJ1-5,-,TRBD1,16